This T cell receptor beta chain was sequenced for a study of T cell changes during pregnancy in multiple sclerosis. V dropped 1 base and J dropped 1 base, with 12 bases sitting between them. Germline CDR1 and CDR2: SGHDT and YYEEEE. The CDR3 is made up of 15 amino acids. Here immunoSEQ multiplex PCR was the method, and the copy in TCRdb shows in-frame clones only, minus some. The sample lists some 100,000 clones; about 94% were seen once. J is TRBJ2-7 and V is TRBV5-6; TRBD2 is a possible D gene (5 bases). The receptor was isolated from a female donor with multiple sclerosis, enrolled in a pregnancy study. Source: peripheral blood, taken before pregnancy. Here the CDR3 DNA reads TGTGCCAGCAGCTTGAGAAGAGGGCAGTCCTACGAGCAGTACTTC. This codes for CASSLRRGQSYEQYF. The full variable domain, in which reference TRBV5-6 and TRBJ2-7 provide the parts outside the CDR3, is DAGVTQSPTHLIKTRGQQVTLRCSPKSGHDTVSWYQQALGQGPQFIFQYYEEEERQRGNFPDRFSGHQFPNYSSELNVNALLLGDSALYLCASSLRRGQSYEQYFGPGTRLTVT.